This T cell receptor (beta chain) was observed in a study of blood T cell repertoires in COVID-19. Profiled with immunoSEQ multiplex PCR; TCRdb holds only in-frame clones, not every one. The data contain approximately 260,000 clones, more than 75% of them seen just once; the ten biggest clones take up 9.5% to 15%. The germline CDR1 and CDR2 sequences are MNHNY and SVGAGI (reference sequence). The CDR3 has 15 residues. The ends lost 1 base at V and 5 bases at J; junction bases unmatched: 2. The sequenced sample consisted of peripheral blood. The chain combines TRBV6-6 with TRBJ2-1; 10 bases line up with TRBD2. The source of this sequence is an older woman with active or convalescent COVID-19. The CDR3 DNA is TGTGCCAGCAGTTACTGGAGCGGGGGGGACAATGAGCAGTTCTTC. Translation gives CASSYWSGGDNEQFF.